Below, 29 T cell receptor beta chains from the same sample are listed, as sequenced in a study of cytomegalovirus exposure and HLA in healthy donors. Clones were read by immunoSEQ multiplex PCR, and TCRdb kept only the in-frame ones, dropping some. The sample consists of roughly 98,000 clones, around 90% of them appearing once. The specimen sequenced was PBMCs. Receptors originate from a woman aged 25-40 years in good health and CMV-seronegative.

V and J are TRBV7-8 and TRBJ1-2; D unresolved. The CDR3 has 17 residues. Germline-derived CDR1 and CDR2 are SGHVS and FQNEAQ. V was cut by 5 bases and J by 5 bases, with 24 bases left in between. In DNA, the CDR3 is TGTGCCAGCAGCCCAATAGGGCGGGGAGCGGACGATTATGGCTACACCTTC. It yields the protein CASSPIGRGADDYGYTF.

The chain couples TRBV14 to TRBJ2-7, with TRBD1 matching 7 bases. This CDR3 is 14 amino acids long. Germline V gives CDR1 SGHDN, CDR2 FVKESK. Losses at the gene ends were 2 bases for V and 3 bases for J; bases not matched to a gene: 4. The CDR3 sequence is CASSQMGTVYEQYF. In DNA, the CDR3 is TGTGCCAGCAGCCAAATGGGGACAGTCTACGAGCAGTACTTC. Complete variable domain (other parts from reference TRBV14 and TRBJ2-7): EAGVTQFPSHSVIEKGQTVTLRCDPISGHDNLYWYRRVMGKEIKFLLHFVKESKQDESGMPNNRFLAERTGGTYSTLKVQPAELEDSGVYFCASSQMGTVYEQYFGPGTRLTVT.

This chain connects TRBV5-8 to TRBJ2-7, with D tentatively TRBD1 (6 bases). The CDR3 totals 15 residues. The V gene's germline CDR1 is SGHTS and CDR2 YDEGEE. V lost 4 bases and J 3 bases, leaving 17 bases between the germline ends. The CDR3 loop is CASSRNRVLFYEQYF. The CDR3 region has the DNA TGTGCCAGCAGCCGTAACAGGGTACTGTTCTACGAGCAGTACTTC.

This clone was recorded once. This chain joins TRBV19 and TRBJ2-7, with a weak D call TRBD1 (5 bases). The CDR3 has 13 residues. Trimming left V 6 bases short and J 2 bases short, with 11 bases between. Germline V gene data show CDR1 as LNHDA and CDR2 as SQIVND (reference sequence). The CDR3 here is CASRESTAYEQYF. As DNA, the CDR3 is TGTGCCAGTAGGGAGTCGACAGCCTACGAGCAGTACTTC.

This rearrangement joins TRBV9 to TRBJ2-1, with 13 bases identical to TRBD2. Germline V CDR1 and CDR2: SGDLS, YYNGEE. CDR3 length equals 19 residues. J lost 7 bases, V lost 4 bases, and 17 bases had no gene match. CDR3 protein: CASSLRLAGGGKGRNEQFF. CDR3 DNA sequence: TGTGCCAGCAGCCTACGACTAGCGGGGGGCGGAAAGGGGCGTAATGAGCAGTTCTTC. The whole variable domain, remainder taken from reference TRBV9 and TRBJ2-1, is DSGVTQTPKHLITATGQRVTLRCSPRSGDLSVYWYQQSLDQGLQFLIQYYNGEERAKGNILERFSAQQFPDLHSELNLSSLELGDSALYFCASSLRLAGGGKGRNEQFFGPGTRLTVL.

The chain uses TRBV29-1 and TRBJ2-1, with TRBD2 identical over 12 bases. The trim removed 5 bases at V and 9 bases at J, leaving 11 bases unmatched. The length of the CDR3 is 15 residues. The V gene's germline CDR1 is SQVTM and CDR2 ANQGSEA. The CDR3 protein is CSVKPSGRDSGEQFF. The CDR3 bases are TGCAGCGTTAAGCCTAGCGGGAGGGATAGCGGTGAGCAGTTCTTC.

This chain joins TRBV28 and TRBJ2-3, with D possibly matching TRBD1 (6 bases). V was cut by 5 bases and J by 0 bases, with 18 bases left in between. Germline CDR1 and CDR2: MDHEN and SYDVKM. This CDR3 has 17 residues. The CDR3 nucleotides read TGTGCCAGCAGTACACCGGCGACAGGAACTAGCACAGATACGCAGTATTTT. This sequence encodes CASSTPATGTSTDTQYF.

The chain carries TRBV5-1 and TRBJ2-5; D possibly corresponds to TRBD2 (6 bases). V was clipped by 3 bases and J by 5 bases, with 17 bases between them. Germline CDR1 is SGHRS and CDR2 is YFSETQ. There are 15 residues in the CDR3. The CDR3 region has the DNA TGCGCCAGCAGCTGGAAGAGGGAGGCCGGGGAGACCCAGTACTTC. Amino acids: CASSWKREAGETQYF.

Points on this clone: Relative to the germline gene, one junction end is altered; a read error may explain this. The chain couples TRBV29-1 to TRBJ1-2, with a weak D call TRBD1 (5 bases). This CDR3 contains 12 residues. The germline gives CDR1 SQVTM, CDR2 ANQGSEA. CDR3: CSVDRWDYGYTF. The CDR3, as DNA: TGCAGCGTTGATAGGTGGGACTACGGCTACACCTTC.

V gene TRBV27 combines with J gene TRBJ2-1; the match to TRBD2 covers 8 bases. The CDR3 consists of 14 residues. Germline values: CDR1 MNHEY, CDR2 SMNVEV (reference sequence). V lost 6 bases to trimming and J lost 6 bases; unmatched junction nucleotides: 7. In DNA form, the CDR3 reads TGTGCCAGCAGAATAAGCGGGGGCCCCAATGAGCAGTTCTTC. Its translation is CASRISGGPNEQFF.

The chain recombines TRBV29-1 with TRBJ1-1, with a tentative D call TRBD1 (5 bases). Trimming cost V 4 bases and J 5 bases, with 14 bases left between them. Germline CDR1 is SQVTM and CDR2 is ANQGSEA. This CDR3 contains 13 residues. In DNA form, the CDR3 reads TGCAGCGTTGGGACGGGACTTAAGACTGAAGCTTTCTTT. Its translation is CSVGTGLKTEAFF.

The V and J genes are TRBV5-6 and TRBJ2-7; D is undetermined. This CDR3 has 18 residues. Germline CDR1 reads SGHDT; CDR2 reads YYEEEE. V lost 3 bases and J lost 0, with 22 bases in between. As DNA, the CDR3 is TGTGCCAGCAGCTCGAGCCAAACCCTACCTTTCTACTCCTACGAGCAGTACTTC. It codes for CASSSSQTLPFYSYEQYF.

The V gene is TRBV6-6, the J gene TRBJ2-1, with D possibly TRBD1 on 6 matching bases. CDR3 length equals 13 residues. Germline CDR1 and CDR2: MNHNY and SVGAGI (reference sequence). Deletions cut 6 bases from V and 6 bases from J, with 12 bases between. CDR3 sequence: CASSLLGGNEQFF. The CDR3, as DNA: TGTGCCAGCAGCCTCTTAGGGGGCAATGAGCAGTTCTTC.

The V call is TRBV9, the J call TRBJ1-6, with 8 bases fitting TRBD1. Germline CDR1 is SGDLS and CDR2 is YYNGEE. Germline trimming cut 4 bases from V and 6 bases from J; bases unmatched to any gene: 9. This CDR3 spans 16 amino acids. CDR3 coding DNA: TGTGCCAGCAGCTTTCCGGGACAGGCGGTTAATTCACCCCTCCACTTT. The encoded protein is CASSFPGQAVNSPLHF.

V usage is TRBV7-3 and J usage is TRBJ2-3; D unresolved. The V and J ends lost 1 base and 2 bases respectively, with 10 bases between them. The CDR3 spans 15 residues. Per germline, CDR1 SGHTA and CDR2 FQGTGA. The CDR3: CASSLSYYPTDTQYF. As DNA, the CDR3 is TGTGCCAGCAGCTTAAGTTACTACCCCACAGATACGCAGTATTTT.

The chain recombines TRBV6-5 with TRBJ2-7; 7 positions match TRBD1. V shed 6 bases and J 0 bases; nucleotides not matched to a gene: 8. CDR1 is MNHEY and CDR2 is SVGAGI in the germline V gene. CDR3 length: 15 residues. CDR3 sequence: CASSLGQVSSYEQYF. For the CDR3, the DNA is TGTGCCAGCAGCCTCGGACAGGTGAGCTCCTACGAGCAGTACTTC.

The chain uses TRBV15 and TRBJ1-4; D is unclear. Trimming removed 0 bases from V and 4 bases from J, with 6 bases in between. Germline CDR1 and CDR2: LNHNV and YYDKDF (reference sequence). The CDR3 has 14 residues. This chain's CDR3 is CATSRDYYNEKLFF. In nucleotides, the CDR3 is TGTGCCACCAGCAGAGATTACTATAATGAAAAACTGTTTTTT.

The V and J genes are TRBV4-2 and TRBJ2-7; perhaps TRBD2 as D (5 bases). CDR1 LGHNA and CDR2 YNFKEQ come from the germline V gene. The ends were cut back, 0 bases at V and 0 bases at J, with 12 bases in the middle. This CDR3 is built from 16 residues. DNA for the CDR3: TGTGCCAGCAGCCAAGACGAGGGATTAGGCTCCTACGAGCAGTACTTC. Translation: CASSQDEGLGSYEQYF.

The chain recombines TRBV21-1 with TRBJ2-1; TRBD1 reflects the table's D call only, with no check against the DNA. TRBV21-1 is listed as a pseudogene. The length of the CDR3 is 15 residues. CDR3 loop: CASSKRDRAYNEQFF. The CDR3 DNA reads as TGTGCCAGCAGCAAACGGGACAGGGCATACAATGAGCAGTTCTTC.

This clone has just a few counts. Within the sample, other DNA sequences also encode this same CDR3. The chain carries TRBV2 and TRBJ1-1, with D possibly TRBD1 on 6 matching bases. V shed 6 bases and J shed 5 bases, with 13 bases lying between them. The CDR3 consists of 13 residues. The germline gives CDR1 SNHLY, CDR2 FYNNEI. The CDR3 protein is CASSYDRNTEAFF. DNA for the CDR3: TGTGCCAGCAGCTATGACAGGAATACTGAAGCTTTCTTT.

The chain carries TRBV19 and TRBJ1-2; D unclear. The CDR3 has 14 residues. Germline CDR1 is LNHDA and CDR2 is SQIVND (reference sequence). V was trimmed by 4 bases and J by 8 bases, leaving 17 bases between them. In nucleotides, the CDR3 is TGTGCCAGTAGTAGATACCCTAGCTCGGGCGGCTACACCTTC. This gives the protein CASSRYPSSGGYTF.

The rearrangement uses TRBV4-1 and TRBJ2-7; 7 bases are a match to TRBD1. The CDR3 consists of 15 residues. Germline V gene sequence: CDR1 MGHRA, CDR2 YSYEKL. V was pared by 3 bases and J by 2 bases, with 7 bases of the junction left unmatched. CDR3: CASSQSMGQTYEQYF. DNA of the CDR3: TGCGCCAGCAGCCAGTCTATGGGACAGACCTACGAGCAGTACTTC.

The rearrangement uses TRBV11-2 and TRBJ1-6; the D gene is possibly TRBD1 (5 bases). Germline V gene lookup returns CDR1 SGHAT and CDR2 FQNNGV. The CDR3 runs 15 residues. V lost 2 bases to trimming and J lost 9 bases, with 14 bases between them. CDR3 loop: CASSLLGEYGSPLHF. CDR3 in DNA: TGTGCCAGCAGCTTACTAGGGGAATATGGTTCACCCCTCCACTTT.

The V gene is TRBV28, the J gene TRBJ2-1; no clear D gene. The CDR3 consists of 13 residues. V was cut by 4 bases and J by 2 bases, with 6 bases left in between. Germline lookup yields CDR1 MDHEN and CDR2 SYDVKM. The CDR3 bases are TGTGCCAGCAGTTCAACAGCCTACAATGAGCAGTTCTTC. Translating gives CASSSTAYNEQFF.

The chain is built from TRBV6-1 and TRBJ2-1; D may be TRBD1 (5 bases). Germline V gene data show CDR1 as MNHNS and CDR2 as SASEGT. V was cut by 4 bases and J by 6 bases, with 10 bases left in between. CDR3 length equals 13 residues. The CDR3 loop is CASSGRVPNEQFF. The CDR3 region has the DNA TGTGCCAGCAGTGGCAGGGTGCCCAATGAGCAGTTCTTC.

This clone showed up just once. This chain links TRBV7-2 with TRBJ1-2, with a weak D call TRBD1 (6 bases). The ends were cut back, 4 bases at V and 3 bases at J, with 15 bases in the middle. CDR3 size: 15 residues. Germline V gene data show CDR1 as SGHTA and CDR2 as FQGNSA. The DNA for the CDR3 is TGTGCCAGCAGCTCCCAGACAGGACAGCACTATGGCTACACCTTC. It codes for CASSSQTGQHYGYTF.

V usage is TRBV27 and J usage is TRBJ2-5; maybe TRBD2 (5 bases). The CDR3 loop spans 12 amino acids. Per the germline V gene, CDR1 is MNHEY and CDR2 is SMNVEV (reference sequence). V lost 6 bases to trimming and J lost 5 bases, with 10 bases between them. CDR3 nucleotide sequence: TGTGCCAGCAGCCGACCGGGGGAGACCCAGTACTTC. This translates into CASSRPGETQYF.

The CDR3, as DNA: TGTGCCAGCAGCTTAAGGGGTACCCTTAACACCGGGGAGCTGTTTTTT. Translated: CASSLRGTLNTGELFF. This chain uses TRBV7-9 with TRBJ2-2; perhaps TRBD1 as D (5 bases). Per germline, CDR1 SEHNR and CDR2 FQNEAQ (reference sequence). The germline V and J ends were trimmed by 2 bases and 2 bases, with 12 bases remaining between them. CDR3 length equals 16 residues.

This rearrangement joins TRBV6-5 to TRBJ1-4; possible D gene TRBD1, 6 bases. Germline-derived CDR1 and CDR2 are MNHEY and SVGAGI. V was cut by 8 bases and J by 5 bases, with 12 bases left in between. The CDR3 runs to 13 residues. Here the CDR3 DNA reads TGTGCCAGCCGGGGGCGGGGGAATGAAAAACTGTTTTTT. It translates to CASRGRGNEKLFF.